A single T cell receptor beta chain is shown here with its context. What it binds is unknown. V lost 4 bases and J lost 2; bases outside the gene matches: 4. CDR1 and CDR2 from the germline V gene are LNHDA and SQIVND (reference sequence). The CDR3 is made up of 17 amino acids. This table comes from immunoSEQ multiplex PCR, and its TCRdb copy is limited to in-frame clones, with some not included. The sample lists approximately 100,000 clones, around nine tenths occurring once. This entry comes from a study of siplizumab effects on memory and regulatory T cells. The study's findings and limits: In siplizumab cultures, the suppressive function of proliferating Tregs remained unconfirmed. Siplizumab caused a significant drop in alloreactive sequences traceable to unstimulated CD4+ memory cells. Relative to controls at roughly 27%, mappable alloreactive CD4+ clones exhibited a mean Treg-derived proportion of around 65% with siplizumab.

The sample was non-Treg CD4+ T cells sorted from blood. This TCR was recovered from a human donor in good health. J is TRBJ2-2 and V is TRBV19; 13 nucleotides agree with TRBD2. Written as DNA, the CDR3 is TGTGCCAGTAGTAAGGGACTAGCGGGACAAAACACCGGGGAGCTGTTTTTT. This codes for CASSKGLAGQNTGELFF.